Sequencing of this T cell receptor beta chain was carried out in a study of PD-1 blockade in classical Hodgkin lymphoma. As for the study in general: Patients were given intravenous nivolumab, 3 mg/kg, every 2 weeks.

No patient escaped relapse after autologous stem cell transplantation, and brentuximab vedotin exposure varied. The germline CDR1 and CDR2 sequences are MDHEN and SYDVKM. The CDR3 has 15 residues. V was cut by 7 bases and J by 8 bases, with 20 bases left in between. Study-wide results and limits: Complete responders' baseline diversity resembled that of newly diagnosed patients. Healthy donors were reported to have higher baseline TCR diversity than newly diagnosed patients.

Sequencing was performed with immunoSEQ multiplex PCR; in TCRdb, only in-frame clones are kept and a portion is missing. The repertoire holds approximately 50,000 clones, with around 67% as singletons. Turning to this clone: Its matching antigen is unknown.

The chain recombines TRBV28 with TRBJ1-4; D not resolved. Sample: peripheral blood mononuclear cells (PBMCs), taken before the second cycle of nivolumab. The sequence derives from a human donor with classical Hodgkin lymphoma. This CDR3 is CASTLLHGKGEKLFF. CDR3 DNA sequence: TGTGCCAGCACCCTTCTACACGGGAAAGGGGAAAAACTGTTTTTT.